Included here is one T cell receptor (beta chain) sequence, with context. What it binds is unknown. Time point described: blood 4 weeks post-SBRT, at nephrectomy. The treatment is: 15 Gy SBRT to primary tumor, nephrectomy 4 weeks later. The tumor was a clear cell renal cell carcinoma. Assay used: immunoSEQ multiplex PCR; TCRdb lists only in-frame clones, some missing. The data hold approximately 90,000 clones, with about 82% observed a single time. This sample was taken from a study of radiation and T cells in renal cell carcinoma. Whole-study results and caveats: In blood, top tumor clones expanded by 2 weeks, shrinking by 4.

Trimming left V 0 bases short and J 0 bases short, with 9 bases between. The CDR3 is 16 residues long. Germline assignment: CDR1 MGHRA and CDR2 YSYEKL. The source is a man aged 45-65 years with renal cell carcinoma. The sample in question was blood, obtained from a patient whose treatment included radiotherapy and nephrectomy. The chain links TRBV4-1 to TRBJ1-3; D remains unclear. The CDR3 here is CASSQDRVSSGNTIYF. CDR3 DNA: TGCGCCAGCAGCCAAGATCGGGTGAGCTCTGGAAACACCATATATTTT.